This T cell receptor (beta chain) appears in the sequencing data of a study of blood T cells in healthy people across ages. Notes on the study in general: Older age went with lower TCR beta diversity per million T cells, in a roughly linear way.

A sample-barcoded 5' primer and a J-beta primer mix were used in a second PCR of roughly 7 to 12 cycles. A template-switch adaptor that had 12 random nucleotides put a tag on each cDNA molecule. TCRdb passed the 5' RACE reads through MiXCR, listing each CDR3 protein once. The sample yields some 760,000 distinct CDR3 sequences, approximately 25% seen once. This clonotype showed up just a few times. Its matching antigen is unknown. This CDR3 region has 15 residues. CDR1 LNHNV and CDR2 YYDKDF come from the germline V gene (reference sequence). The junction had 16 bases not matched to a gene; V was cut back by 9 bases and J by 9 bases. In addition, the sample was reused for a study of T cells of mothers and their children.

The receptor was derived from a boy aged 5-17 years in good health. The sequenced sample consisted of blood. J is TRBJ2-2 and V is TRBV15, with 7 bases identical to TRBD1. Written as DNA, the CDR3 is TGTGCCACATCCAGGATCCAGGGGGTAGCCTGGGAGCTGTTTTTT. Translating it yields CATSRIQGVAWELFF.